Following are 29 T cell receptor beta chains from one sample sequenced in a study of T cells in Graves' hyperthyroidism and ophthalmopathy. TCR beta CDR3 region amplification was performed from RNA transcripts. The HTBI primer set served for first-round RT-PCR of the TCR CDR3. TCRdb re-called the multiplex PCR reads with MiXCR, one entry per CDR3 protein. This sample has hundreds of thousands of distinct CDR3 sequences, with roughly 20% found just once. Sequencing was carried out using blood. These receptor sequences come from a man aged 30 to 39 with Graves' ophthalmopathy.

The chain is built from TRBV19 and TRBJ1-1; D might be TRBD1 (6 bases). CDR1 and CDR2 from the germline V gene are LNHDA and SQIVND (reference sequence). Trimming left V 7 bases short and J 4 bases short, with 22 bases between. The CDR3 sequence is 16 residues long. The CDR3 region is CASIPGARTAVTEAFF. The CDR3 bases are TGTGCCAGTATTCCAGGGGCCAGAACCGCGGTCACTGAAGCTTTCTTT.

The sample holds many counts of this clonotype. The chain recombines TRBV11-2 with TRBJ1-2; 9 bases align to TRBD1. V was pared by 4 bases and J by 5 bases, with 8 bases of the junction left unmatched. The CDR3 extends over 15 amino acids. Per the germline V gene, CDR1 is SGHAT and CDR2 is FQNNGV. The CDR3 DNA follows: TGTGCCAGCAGCTCTTGGGACAGGGCGTTTTATGGCTACACCTTC. It translates to CASSSWDRAFYGYTF.

This clonotype was seen only a few times. J is TRBJ2-1 and V is TRBV15, with D perhaps matching TRBD2 (5 bases). The germline V gene encodes CDR1 LNHNV and CDR2 YYDKDF (reference sequence). V lost 8 bases and J 0 bases, leaving 11 bases between the germline ends. The CDR3 covers 14 residues. As DNA, the CDR3 is TGTGCCACCGGACTGTGGGGCTCCTACAATGAGCAGTTCTTC. This translates into CATGLWGSYNEQFF.

Comment on this clonotype: The conserved closing phenylalanine or tryptophan is absent in this CDR3, likely reflecting a read error. The chain combines TRBV3-1 with TRBJ2-6; D is uncertain. The germline V gene has CDR1 LGHDT and CDR2 YNNKEL (reference sequence). The CDR3 is 18 residues long. V shed 0 bases and J shed 0 bases, with 12 bases lying between them. Here the CDR3 DNA reads TGTGCCAGCAGCCAAGAGCAGGTCCCAAGCTCTGGGGCCAACGTCCTGACTTCC. This sequence encodes CASSQEQVPSSGANVLTS.

This chain links TRBV6-1 with TRBJ2-1; D is undetermined. The CDR3 runs 15 residues. Germline CDR1 MNHNS, CDR2 SASEGT. V was trimmed by 5 bases and J by 0 bases, leaving 11 bases between them. The chain's CDR3 is CASSSRMVSYNEQFF. CDR3 DNA: TGTGCCAGCAGTTCCCGTATGGTCTCCTACAATGAGCAGTTCTTC.

The chain joins TRBV29-1 to TRBJ2-7, with 7 nucleotides matching TRBD2. The V and J ends lost 7 bases and 0 bases, in that order; junction bases with no gene match: 6. The CDR3 contains 13 residues. Germline values: CDR1 SQVTM, CDR2 ANQGSEA. This chain's CDR3 is CSATGTTSYEQYF. The CDR3 DNA sequence: TGCAGCGCGACCGGGACTACCTCCTACGAGCAGTACTTC.

This clonotype was counted ten times or more. The chain carries TRBV30 and TRBJ1-1; possibly TRBD1 for D (5 bases). Germline CDR1 reads GTSNPN; CDR2 reads SVGIG (reference sequence). The CDR3 consists of 14 residues. V was pared by 4 bases and J by 3 bases, with 15 bases between. The CDR3 is CAWKYGTGHTEAFF. The CDR3 DNA is TGTGCCTGGAAATATGGGACCGGACACACTGAAGCTTTCTTT.

Worth noting for this clonotype: At one end, the junction sequence differs from germline, possibly due to a read error. V usage is TRBV12-3 or TRBV12-4 and J usage is TRBJ2-7, with D maybe TRBD2 (6 bases). The CDR3 runs to 16 residues. The CDR3, as DNA: TGTGCCATCAGTGAGGCACGGGGGACTTCCCTCCACGAGCAGTACTTC. Translated, it gives CAISEARGTSLHEQYF.

This clonotype was recorded many times. The V and J genes are TRBV2 and TRBJ2-3; 12 nucleotides agree with TRBD1. CDR1 is SNHLY, CDR2 FYNNEI, per germline. The length of the CDR3 is 17 residues. V lost 8 bases to trimming and J lost 0 bases; unmatched junction nucleotides: 9. This CDR3 is CASGGQGAAPSTDTQYF. The CDR3 DNA reads as TGTGCCAGCGGGGGACAGGGGGCCGCACCTAGCACAGATACGCAGTATTTT.

This chain connects TRBV4-2 to TRBJ2-7; D unclear. Germline V CDR1 and CDR2: LGHNA, YNFKEQ. V was trimmed by 4 bases and J by 3 bases, leaving 19 bases between them. The CDR3 extends over 16 amino acids. The CDR3 region has the DNA TGTGCCAGCAGCCCGTCCCCCCTTGGGGTCGACTACGAGCAGTACTTC. Its translation: CASSPSPLGVDYEQYF.

This clonotype was seen ten or more times. The genes are TRBV28 and TRBJ2-7; D ambiguous. V was cut by 4 bases and J by 0 bases, with 10 bases left in between. Germline V gene sequence: CDR1 MDHEN, CDR2 SYDVKM. The CDR3 length is 14 residues. CDR3 DNA: TGTGCCAGCAGTTCCCGTATCTACTCCTACGAGCAGTACTTC. Its protein product is CASSSRIYSYEQYF.

This chain joins TRBV14 and TRBJ2-2; D may be TRBD1 or TRBD2 (5 bases each). Germline CDR1 is SGHDN and CDR2 is FVKESK. V was clipped by 1 base and J by 2 bases, with 17 bases between them. The CDR3 sequence is 18 residues long. The CDR3 DNA follows: TGTGCCAGCAGCCAAGTCGGGAACCCACAGGTTAACACCGGGGAGCTGTTTTTT. Its protein is CASSQVGNPQVNTGELFF.

This clonotype appeared once. The chain carries TRBV6-1 and TRBJ2-1, with TRBD1 matching over 7 bases. The trim removed 0 bases at V and 10 bases at J, leaving 3 bases unmatched. The germline CDR1 and CDR2 sequences are MNHNS and SASEGT. This CDR3 comprises 13 residues. In DNA, the CDR3 is TGTGCCAGCAGTGAAGCCTGGGACAGAGAGCAGTTCTTC. Its translation is CASSEAWDREQFF.

The chain employs TRBV7-9 and TRBJ2-2; the D call may be TRBD1 or TRBD2 (6 bases each). Germline assignment: CDR1 SEHNR and CDR2 FQNEAQ (reference sequence). The germline V and J ends were trimmed by 4 bases and 7 bases, with 16 bases remaining between them. The CDR3 is 15 residues long. The chain's CDR3 is CASSSTGAESGELFF. CDR3 DNA sequence: TGTGCCAGCAGCTCCACGGGGGCGGAGAGCGGGGAGCTGTTTTTT.

This clonotype came up many times. V usage is TRBV20-1 and J usage is TRBJ2-3, with D possibly matching TRBD2 (6 bases). Germline V gene sequence: CDR1 DFQATT, CDR2 SNEGSKA (reference sequence). V was trimmed by 3 bases and J by 0 bases, leaving 10 bases between them. The CDR3 is 14 amino acids. CDR3 amino acids: CSARVAGSTDTQYF. As DNA, the CDR3 is TGCAGTGCTAGGGTGGCGGGAAGCACAGATACGCAGTATTTT.

V and J are TRBV15 and TRBJ1-2; D is perhaps TRBD1 (6 bases). CDR3 length equals 13 residues. V lost 1 base and J lost 8, with 11 bases in between. Germline loops: CDR1 LNHNV, CDR2 YYDKDF (reference sequence). The CDR3 loop is CATSRAQGRGYTF. The CDR3 DNA reads as TGTGCCACCAGCAGAGCACAGGGTAGAGGCTACACCTTC. Together with reference TRBV15 and TRBJ1-2, the CDR3 gives the full variable domain: DAMVIQNPRYQVTQFGKPVTLSCSQTLNHNVMYWYQQKSSQAPKLLFHYYDKDFNNEADTPDNFQSRRPNTSFCFLDIRSPGLGDTAMYLCATSRAQGRGYTFGSGTRLTVV.

J is TRBJ2-1 and V is TRBV9; D is unresolved. The CDR3 covers 15 residues. V lost 0 bases and J 4 bases, leaving 11 bases between the germline ends. Looked up from germline, CDR1 is SGDLS and CDR2 is YYNGEE. In DNA form, the CDR3 reads TGTGCCAGCAGCGTAGACGGAGTAGGATACAATGAGCAGTTCTTC. Amino acids: CASSVDGVGYNEQFF.

A few counts support this clonotype. This chain links TRBV7-2 with TRBJ2-7; TRBD1 matches at 7 bases. The CDR3 runs to 13 residues. V dropped 6 bases and J dropped 6; count of bases not matched to a gene: 8. CDR1 SGHTA and CDR2 FQGNSA come from the germline V gene. The CDR3 DNA reads as TGTGCCAGCAGGGTCCCAGGGGGTAGCGAGCAGTACTTC. It is translated as CASRVPGGSEQYF.

This clonotype was counted many times. The chain joins TRBV2 to TRBJ2-3, with 8 bases that match TRBD2. The V segment lost 8 bases and the J segment 4 bases; nucleotides outside the gene matches: 11. Germline CDR1 reads SNHLY; CDR2 reads FYNNEI. This CDR3 spans 15 amino acids. This CDR3 reads CASPAGGRLADTQYF. Written as DNA, the CDR3 is TGTGCCAGCCCCGCGGGCGGGAGGCTGGCAGATACGCAGTATTTT.

Note on this clonotype: An end of the junction differs from the germline gene, which may be a read error. The chain carries TRBV10-1 and TRBJ2-7, with TRBD2 identical over 7 bases. Germline V gene sequence: CDR1 WNHNN, CDR2 SYGVQD (reference sequence). The CDR3 has 15 amino acids. CDR3 amino acids: CASSEGLGRPYVQYF. The CDR3 bases are TGCGCCAGCAGTGAGGGACTAGGAAGGCCCTACGTGCAGTACTTC.

CDR3 nucleotide sequence: TGCAGTGCTGTGACAGGGGAAAACGAGCAGTACTTC. Translation: CSAVTGENEQYF. The genes are TRBV20-1 and TRBJ2-7; the match to TRBD1 covers 8 bases. The CDR3 has 12 residues. Germline assignment: CDR1 DFQATT and CDR2 SNEGSKA (reference sequence). Germline trimming cut 5 bases from V and 5 bases from J; bases unmatched to any gene: 5.

Ten or more counts support this clonotype. The V call is TRBV20-1, the J call TRBJ1-1, with TRBD1 identical over 11 bases. The CDR3 has 14 residues. CDR1 is DFQATT, CDR2 SNEGSKA, per germline (reference sequence). V was pared by 5 bases and J by 0 bases, with 2 bases of the junction left unmatched. CDR3: CSAPGQGVNTEAFF. The DNA for the CDR3 is TGCAGTGCTCCGGGACAGGGGGTGAACACTGAAGCTTTCTTT.

The chain links TRBV7-2 to TRBJ2-7; 7 nucleotides agree with TRBD1. Germline lookup yields CDR1 SGHTA and CDR2 FQGNSA. The CDR3 has 15 residues. V lost 7 bases to trimming and J lost 5 bases; unmatched junction nucleotides: 14. CDR3 DNA sequence: TGTGCCAGCAACCCGCTCGGGACAGTTCCTAACGAGCAGTACTTC. Protein: CASNPLGTVPNEQYF.

The table lists this clonotype with a few counts. The chain carries TRBV6-5 and TRBJ2-6; no clear D. The V gene lost 2 bases and the J gene lost 4 bases, with 3 bases spanning the gap. CDR1 MNHEY and CDR2 SVGAGI come from the germline V gene. The CDR3 loop spans 13 amino acids. The CDR3 nucleotides are TGTGCCAGCAGTTACGACGGGGCCAACGTCCTGACTTTC. Its translation is CASSYDGANVLTF.

This clonotype was seen a few times. This chain connects TRBV3-1 to TRBJ1-1; D may be TRBD1 (6 bases). This CDR3 region has 15 residues. Germline lookup yields CDR1 LGHDT and CDR2 YNNKEL (reference sequence). The germline V and J ends were trimmed by 5 bases and 0 bases, with 13 bases remaining between them. CDR3 nucleotide sequence: TGTGCCAGCAGCGCCCCGGGGGCCTTGAACACTGAAGCTTTCTTT. Encoded protein: CASSAPGALNTEAFF.

This clonotype came up a few times. The chain has TRBV9 and TRBJ1-2; a possible D gene is TRBD1 (6 bases). This CDR3 is built from 16 residues. Trimming cost V 4 bases and J 0 bases, with 16 bases left between them. Looked up from germline, CDR1 is SGDLS and CDR2 is YYNGEE. CDR3 bases: TGTGCCAGCAGCTCAGGAGGGGGGGGCCCTAACTATGGCTACACCTTC. It specifies CASSSGGGGPNYGYTF.

This clonotype occurred a few times. CDR3 loop: CSARSGTGAYSPLHF. The DNA of the CDR3 is TGCAGTGCTAGATCCGGGACAGGGGCTTATTCACCCCTCCACTTT. The chain couples TRBV20-1 to TRBJ1-6, with 10 nucleotides matching TRBD1. This CDR3 region has 15 residues. Germline CDR1 is DFQATT and CDR2 is SNEGSKA (reference sequence). The trim removed 2 bases at V and 8 bases at J, leaving 6 bases unmatched.

The chain is built from TRBV7-2 and TRBJ2-2; D might be TRBD1 or TRBD2, each matching 5 bases. Trimming cost V 4 bases and J 0 bases, with 9 bases left between them. The CDR3 is 15 residues long. Germline V CDR1 and CDR2: SGHTA, FQGNSA. The CDR3 loop is CASSYRGSNTGELFF. In DNA, the CDR3 is TGTGCCAGCAGCTACCGGGGCTCGAACACCGGGGAGCTGTTTTTT.

This clonotype was detected ten times or more. The chain carries TRBV5-1 and TRBJ2-7; TRBD1 matches at 7 bases. Germline V CDR1 and CDR2: SGHRS, YFSETQ. The V gene end was trimmed by 6 bases and the J gene end by 1 base; junction bases not matched to a gene: 13. The CDR3 is 16 amino acids. For the CDR3, the DNA is TGCGCCAGCAAGCCTCGGACAGGTTCACCATCCTACGAGCAGTACTTC. It specifies CASKPRTGSPSYEQYF.